This T cell receptor (beta chain) was recorded in a study of Graves' ophthalmopathy and Graves' hyperthyroidism. Study-wide results and caveats: Ophthalmopathy progression prediction by the model yielded a sensitivity of more than 60% and a specificity of 72.22%. Blood samples also showed most expanded thyroid clonotypes exceeding 0.001 frequency.

This clonotype is a singleton in its sample. Its antigen is as yet unknown. Uncontrolled infections, pregnancy, lactation or other autoimmune diseases led to patient exclusion. The authors amplified TCR beta CDR3 regions, and they did so from RNA transcripts for repertoire sequencing. First-round RT-PCR employed HTBI primers, with a second-round multiplex PCR after it. TCRdb fed the multiplex PCR reads into MiXCR, producing one record per CDR3 protein. This table holds 210,000 or so distinct CDR3 sequences, about 32% found once. Trimming removed 7 bases from V and 0 bases from J, with 19 bases in between. The germline V gene encodes CDR1 MNHEY and CDR2 SVGEGT. There are 17 residues in the CDR3.

This chain connects TRBV6-2 or TRBV6-3 to TRBJ1-5; a possible D gene is TRBD1 (5 bases). Sequenced sample: peripheral blood. This clonotype was obtained from a man over 45 with Graves' ophthalmopathy. CDR3 coding DNA: TGTGCCAGCACCTGGGGGAGTGAGCCTTATAGCAATCAGCCCCAGCATTTT. This gives the protein CASTWGSEPYSNQPQHF.